This T cell receptor beta chain was observed in a study of shared T cell receptors in the human thymus. The CDR3 has 14 amino acids. V gave up 9 bases and J gave up 5 bases, with 17 bases separating them. Per the germline V gene, CDR1 is MGHRA and CDR2 is YSYEKL. Data came from immunoSEQ multiplex PCR; TCRdb stores just in-frame clones and leaves some out. The table records approximately 490,000 clones, around 78% of them present only once. This sample also belongs to another study, concerning human thymus T cells. Turning to that study: The source of the thymus tissue was resections taken during corrective heart surgery. Among unrelated individuals, related research reported thymic repertoires that overlapped highly.

V gene TRBV4-1 combines with J gene TRBJ2-1; possible D gene TRBD2, 5 bases. The sample comprised thymocytes. This clonotype originated in a boy under two years old with a congenital heart defect. The CDR3 sequence: CASTSGPSDNEQFF. The CDR3 coding sequence is TGCGCCAGTACTAGTGGGCCTTCCGACAATGAGCAGTTCTTC.